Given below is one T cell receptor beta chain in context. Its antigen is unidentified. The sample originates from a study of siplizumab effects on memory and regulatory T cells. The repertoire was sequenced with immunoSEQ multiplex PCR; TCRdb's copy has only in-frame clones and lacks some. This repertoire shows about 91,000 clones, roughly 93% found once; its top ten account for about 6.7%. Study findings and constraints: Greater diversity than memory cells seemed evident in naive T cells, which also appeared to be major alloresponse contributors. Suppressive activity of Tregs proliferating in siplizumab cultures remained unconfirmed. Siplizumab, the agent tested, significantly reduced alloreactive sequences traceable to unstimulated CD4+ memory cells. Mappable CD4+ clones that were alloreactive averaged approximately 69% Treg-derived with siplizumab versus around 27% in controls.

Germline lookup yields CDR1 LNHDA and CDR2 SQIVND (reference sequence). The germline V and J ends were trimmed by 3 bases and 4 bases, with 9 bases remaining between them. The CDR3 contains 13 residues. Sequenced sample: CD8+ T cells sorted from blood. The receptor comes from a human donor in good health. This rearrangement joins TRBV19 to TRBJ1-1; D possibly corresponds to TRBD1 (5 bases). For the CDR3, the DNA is TGTGCCAGTAGTATCGGGACCCCCACTGAAGCTTTCTTT. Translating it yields CASSIGTPTEAFF.